This is a list of T cell receptor beta chains from one sample in a study of blood T cell repertoires in COVID-19. TCRdb keeps only in-frame clones here, not all; method: immunoSEQ multiplex PCR. The data hold 130,000 to 150,000 clones, with approximately 83% observed a single time. Sequencing input: peripheral blood. These receptors originate from a woman aged 55-69 years with COVID-19, enrolled during active disease. Each CDR3 is given with its conserved first and last residue. Each record gives: J gene, clone size, D gene, V gene, CDR3 DNA, CDR3 protein. The D gene is left open where the match is weak. Clone size appears in some rows only: once, few, many, or a class for an expanded clone.

TRBJ2-7 | . | . | TRBV5-8 | TGTGCCAGCAGCTTGCACAGGGACGAGCAGTACTTC | CASSLHRDEQYF
TRBJ1-4 | few | . | TRBV2 | TGTGCCAGCAGTGTCCACAGCCCCCGGTTTTTT | CASSVHSPRFF
TRBJ1-1 | . | . | TRBV24-1 | TGTGCCACCACCCCCTCGGGCAGGGGCGTCACTGAAGCTTTCTTT | CATTPSGRGVTEAFF
TRBJ2-3 | . | TRBD2 | TRBV5-1 | TGCGCCAGCAGCTTAGCGGGGCTCACAGATACGCAGTATTTT | CASSLAGLTDTQYF
TRBJ2-4 | few | . | TRBV19 | TGTGCCAGTAGTATAGTCGAGGGAGGAAACATTCAGTACTTC | CASSIVEGGNIQYF
TRBJ2-7 | . | . | TRBV4-3 | TGCGCCAGCAGCCAAGATAGGGGTAGGTTTAATAGCGGCGAGCAGTACTTC | CASSQDRGRFNSGEQYF
TRBJ1-2 | . | . | TRBV6-5 | TGTGCCAGCAGTCCGTTACAGGGTTTTGGATATGGCTACACCTTC | CASSPLQGFGYGYTF
TRBJ1-2 | . | . | TRBV5-6 | TGTGCCAGCAGCAGTCCGGGGTCGTTTGGCTACACCTTC | CASSSPGSFGYTF
TRBJ2-1 | . | TRBD1 | TRBV23-1 | TGCGCGCAGCCCAGGGGGCACACCTACAATGAGCAGTTCTTC | CAQPRGHTYNEQFF
TRBJ1-1 | . | TRBD1 | TRBV19 | TGTGCCAGTAGTATGCAGGGACAGGCCACGTACGGTGAAGCTTTCTTT | CASSMQGQATYGEAFF
TRBJ1-6 | . | TRBD1 | TRBV2 | TGTGCCAGCAGCCGGGACAGGGTCCGGGGTAATTCACCCCTCCACTTT | CASSRDRVRGNSPLHF
TRBJ2-6 | . | . | TRBV6-4 | TGTGCCAGCAGTGACTCCCCGTTAGTCTCTGGGGCCAACGTCCTGACTTTC | CASSDSPLVSGANVLTF
TRBJ2-7 | . | . | TRBV6-5 | TGTGCCAGCAGTTCCCCGGACAGCCTCTACGAGCAGTACTTC | CASSSPDSLYEQYF
TRBJ2-2 | once | . | TRBV9 | TGTGCCAGCAGCGGGACTGCGAACACCGGGGAGCTGTTTTTT | CASSGTANTGELFF
TRBJ2-7 | . | . | TRBV25-1 | TGTGCCAGCAGTGAATATCCAGGAACCTACGAGCAGTACTTC | CASSEYPGTYEQYF
TRBJ2-1 | . | TRBD1 | TRBV10-1 | TGCGCCAGCACCTCGGGACAGGGGGGGAATGAGCAGTTCTTC | CASTSGQGGNEQFF
TRBJ2-5 | . | . | TRBV10-2 | TGCGCCAGCAGTGAGGCGGGCGGAGAAGAGACCCAGTACTTC | CASSEAGGEETQYF
TRBJ1-2 | . | . | TRBV7-6 | TGTGCCAGCAGCTCCCGACGGGGTCCCAACTATGGCTACACCTTC | CASSSRRGPNYGYTF
TRBJ1-2 | . | . | TRBV6-6 | TGTGCCAGCGCAATGGCGGCTAACTATGGCTACACCTTC | CASAMAANYGYTF
TRBJ2-3 | . | . | TRBV10-3 | TGTGCCATCAGTGCGGCTAGTGAAGATACGCAGTATTTT | CAISAASEDTQYF
TRBJ1-2 | . | . | TRBV5-8 | TGTGCCAGCAGCTTGGTACCCGGGGACTATGGCTACACCTTC | CASSLVPGDYGYTF
TRBJ2-5 | . | TRBD2 | TRBV7-8 | TGTGCCAGCAGCTTATCCGGGACTAGCGGGGGCAGAGAGACCCAGTACTTC | CASSLSGTSGGRETQYF
TRBJ1-5 | . | . | TRBV6-4 | TGTGCCAGCAGTTATACTGATAGCAATCAGCCCCAGCATTTT | CASSYTDSNQPQHF
TRBJ2-2 | . | . | TRBV4-3 | TGCGCCAGCAGCCAATGGGAGGCAGGGGGGCGCACCGGGGAGCTGTTTTTT | CASSQWEAGGRTGELFF
TRBJ1-3 | . | TRBD1 | TRBV19 | TGTGCCAGTAGTGTCGCAGGGGGGCCCTCTGGAAACACCATATATTTT | CASSVAGGPSGNTIYF
TRBJ1-1 | . | . | TRBV6-2/TRBV6-3 | TGTGCCAGCAGCCTCCATTCAGGAAAGACTGAAGCTTTCTTT | CASSLHSGKTEAFF
TRBJ1-1 | . | . | TRBV7-3 | TGTGCCAGCAGCAACAGACAGCTCGGCCGAACTCGGAACACTGAAGCTTTCTTT | CASSNRQLGRTRNTEAFF
TRBJ1-2 | . | . | TRBV7-2 | TGTGCCAGCAGCTTAGATCGGGTTGGCTACACCTTC | CASSLDRVGYTF
TRBJ2-7 | few | . | TRBV5-1 | TGCGCCAGCAGCCCGGACGGGATAGAGAACGAGCAGTACTTC | CASSPDGIENEQYF
TRBJ1-2 | . | TRBD1 | TRBV28 | TGTGCCAGCAGTCGTGGACAGGGTCACTATGGCTACACCTTC | CASSRGQGHYGYTF
TRBJ1-4 | . | TRBD1 | TRBV18 | TGTGCCAGCTCACCAACAACAGGGGTTGCTAATGAAAAACTGTTTTTT | CASSPTTGVANEKLFF
TRBJ1-5 | . | TRBD1 | TRBV7-2 | TGTGCCAGCAGCTTACGACAGGGTAGCGGTCAGCCCCAGCATTTT | CASSLRQGSGQPQHF
TRBJ1-1 | . | TRBD1 | TRBV12-3/TRBV12-4 | TGTGCCAGCCGGGACAGTGGGAACACTGAAGCTTTCTTT | CASRDSGNTEAFF
TRBJ2-1 | . | . | TRBV7-8 | TGTGCCAGCAGCTTAGCCCAGTTATCACGCAATGAGCAGTTCTTC | CASSLAQLSRNEQFF
TRBJ1-1 | . | . | TRBV13 | TGTGCCAGCAGCCCCCCGGACAGTACCAACACTGAAGCTTTCTTT | CASSPPDSTNTEAFF
TRBJ2-5 | once | TRBD2 | TRBV5-5 | TGTGCCAGCAGCTTGGGTTGGGGGGGAGAGACCCAGTACTTC | CASSLGWGGETQYF
TRBJ2-7 | . | . | TRBV29-1 | TGCAGCGTGGGGCAGGGTGACGAGCAGTACTTC | CSVGQGDEQYF
TRBJ2-3 | . | . | TRBV5-1 | TGCGCCAGCAGCGACGGACAGACAGATACGCAGTATTTT | CASSDGQTDTQYF
TRBJ1-1 | . | . | TRBV14 | TGTGCCAGCAGCCACCCCGGAGTAGCCGGTGAAGCTTTCTTT | CASSHPGVAGEAFF
TRBJ1-4 | . | . | TRBV4-2 | TGTGCCAGCAGCCAAGATCAGGAGGGCGGCTCTGAAAAACTGTTTTTT | CASSQDQEGGSEKLFF
TRBJ1-3 | . | . | TRBV5-4 | TGTGCCAGCAGCGTAGACAGGAGCTCTGGAAACACCATATATTTT | CASSVDRSSGNTIYF
TRBJ1-1 | . | . | TRBV6-4 | TGTGCCAGCAGTGAGAGGGTGAACACTGAAGCTTTCTTT | CASSERVNTEAFF
TRBJ1-1 | . | . | TRBV6-5 | TGTGCCAGCAGAGGGGGAAGGCTGGGGAACACTGAAGCTTTCTTT | CASRGGRLGNTEAFF
TRBJ2-3 | . | . | TRBV5-1 | TGCGCCAGCAGCCATGGCACAGATACGCAGTATTTT | CASSHGTDTQYF
TRBJ1-2 | . | TRBD1 | TRBV5-6 | TGTGCCAGCAGCAGAGGAGGGGGCGCCTATGGCTACACCTTC | CASSRGGGAYGYTF
TRBJ2-7 | . | TRBD2 | TRBV5-1 | TGCGCCAGCAGCTCCTCTGGGCGGGGGGCCAGGGAGCAGTACTTC | CASSSSGRGAREQYF
TRBJ1-2 | . | . | TRBV12-3/TRBV12-4 | TGTGCCAGCAGTTTGGGAGGGGGAGGCTACACCTTC | CASSLGGGGYTF
TRBJ2-1 | . | TRBD1 | TRBV5-1 | TGCGCCAGCAGCGGGATACCGGGACAGAGATACAATGAGCAGTTCTTC | CASSGIPGQRYNEQFF
TRBJ1-2 | . | . | TRBV6-5 | TGTGCCAGCAGTTACTCGATAGGAGATAGAGACTATGGCTACACCTTC | CASSYSIGDRDYGYTF
TRBJ2-7 | once | TRBD1 | TRBV6-5 | TGTGCCAGCAGTTACGCCGGGACAGGGAGCGAGCAGTACTTC | CASSYAGTGSEQYF